The text below deals with one T cell receptor beta chain. In this sample, this clonotype turned up a few times. Which antigen it targets is not known. No base quality values were provided; no much bigger clone lies one nucleotide off. These data come from a study of T cells after yellow fever vaccination (dated by TCRdb to about 2019). Turning to the overall study: Libraries from fractions with low cell numbers were prepared with the SMART-Seq v4 Ultra Low Input RNA kit. To follow T-cell clones before and after both primary and booster YFV17D yellow fever vaccination, bulk TCR alpha and beta repertoires underwent longitudinal sequencing. Two healthy male donors made up the cohort, one aged 18 to 29 years and the other aged 30 to 39 years. Blood samples were taken at several timepoints before and after primary and secondary immunization, and bulk PBMC replicates and cell subsets were isolated. The research as a whole found: Because the study included only a couple of donors, the extent to which the findings can be generalized is limited. Compared with the primary T-cell response, the secondary T-cell response was weaker but faster, peaking on day 5 rather than day 15. A small share of clonotypes was detected in both CD4 and CD8 compartments, with the overlap likely arising from convergent recombination. Most clones expanded after primary vaccination (almost 98% of CD4 and 80% to 90% of CD8) were re-detected after the booster, suggesting that broad memory maintenance occurred. Computational filtering was required because FACS-sorted repertoires could contain abundant contaminating clonotypes from the bulk population.

As encoded in the germline V gene, CDR1 is SGHDT while CDR2 is YYEEEE. The CDR3 runs 12 residues from the cysteine to the phenylalanine. CDR3 DNA is the only sequence kept; it has 36 bases, read in frame from the first base. V is cut by 2 bases and J by 5 bases, and the space between the germline ends is 8 bases. The meaning of the sample's treatment or condition label: live attenuated yellow fever vaccine strain. At every blood-draw timepoint, two biological replicates of bulk PBMCs were collected. PBMCs were isolated from peripheral blood using a standard Ficoll-Paque protocol. TriZol was used to extract RNA from bulk PBMCs, CD4 and CD8 fractions, and dextramer-positive and dextramer-negative fractions. TCR cDNA was synthesized by 5'RACE template switching, which introduced a universal primer site and unique molecular identifiers. Priming of cDNA synthesis was performed from both the TCR alpha and TCR beta constant segments. Library amplification involved two PCR steps, and the second step added sample barcodes and sequencing adapters. Sequencing of libraries was performed on Illumina HiSeq 2500 (2x100 bp) or NovaSeq (2x150 bp). The study's own analysis went as follows. MIGEC handled demultiplexing of reads and collapsing into UMI consensus sequences, while MiXCR performed V(D)J alignment. Vaccine-responding clonotypes were identified with edgeR using replicate PBMC samples, with FDR below 0.01 and a log2 fold change above 5 up to day 15 being required. Each bulk clonotype was labeled CD4 or CD8 based on which sequenced repertoire, CD4 or CD8, contained the clonotype at higher abundance. Using fastp trimming at Q25 and MiXCR clonotype assembly, TCRdb reanalyzed the public sequencing data and kept in-frame beta chains. When rows share a CDR3 protein, they turn into one entry using the most common DNA and genes. TCRdb, not the original authors, processed these V and J calls. This sample comprises under 550,000 distinct CDR3 sequences, roughly 22% of them detected only once. The leading ten clones occupy approximately 15% of the sample.

The input for sequencing was PBMCs, taken roughly 20 days after the first yellow fever vaccination. This sequence uses TRBV5-6 and TRBJ2-7; the D segment cannot be called with confidence. This sequence was found in a man younger than 30 who received the YFV17D yellow fever vaccine. CDR3 region: CASSLRYHEQYF. The DNA sequence is given as TGTGCCAGCAGCTTAAGGTACCACGAGCAGTACTTC.